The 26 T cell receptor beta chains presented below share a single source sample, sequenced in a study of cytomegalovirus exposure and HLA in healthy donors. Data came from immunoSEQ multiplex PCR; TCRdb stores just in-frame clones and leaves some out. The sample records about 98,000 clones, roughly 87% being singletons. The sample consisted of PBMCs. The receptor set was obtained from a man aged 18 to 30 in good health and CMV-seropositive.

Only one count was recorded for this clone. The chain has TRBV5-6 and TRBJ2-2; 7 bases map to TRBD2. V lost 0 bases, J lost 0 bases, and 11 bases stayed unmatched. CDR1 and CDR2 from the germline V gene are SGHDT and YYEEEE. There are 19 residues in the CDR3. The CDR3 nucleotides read TGTGCCAGCAGCTTGGTCCCTTCCTGGGGGACTACGAACACCGGGGAGCTGTTTTTT. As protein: CASSLVPSWGTTNTGELFF.

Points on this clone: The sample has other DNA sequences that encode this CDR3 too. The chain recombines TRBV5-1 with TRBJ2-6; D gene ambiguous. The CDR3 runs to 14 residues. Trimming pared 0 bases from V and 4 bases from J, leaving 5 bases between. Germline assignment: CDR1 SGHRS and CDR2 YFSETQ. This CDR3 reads CASSLAVGANVLTF. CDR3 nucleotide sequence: TGCGCCAGCAGCTTGGCGGTAGGGGCCAACGTCCTGACTTTC. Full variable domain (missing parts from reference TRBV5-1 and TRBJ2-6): KAGVTQTPRYLIKTRGQQVTLSCSPISGHRSVSWYQQTPGQGLQFLFEYFSETQRNKGNFPGRFSGRQFSNSRSEMNVSTLELGDSALYLCASSLAVGANVLTFGAGSRLTVL.

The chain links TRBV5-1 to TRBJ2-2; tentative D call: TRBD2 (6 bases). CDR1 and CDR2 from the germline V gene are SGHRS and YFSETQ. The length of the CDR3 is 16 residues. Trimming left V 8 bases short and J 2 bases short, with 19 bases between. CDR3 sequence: CARATGSEFNTGELFF. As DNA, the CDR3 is TGCGCCAGAGCCACCGGGAGCGAATTCAACACCGGGGAGCTGTTTTTT.

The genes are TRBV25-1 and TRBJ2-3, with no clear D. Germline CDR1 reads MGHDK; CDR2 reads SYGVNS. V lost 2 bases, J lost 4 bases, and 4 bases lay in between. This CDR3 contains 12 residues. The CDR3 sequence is CASSELSDTQYF. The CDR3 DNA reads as TGTGCCAGCAGTGAACTCTCAGATACGCAGTATTTT.

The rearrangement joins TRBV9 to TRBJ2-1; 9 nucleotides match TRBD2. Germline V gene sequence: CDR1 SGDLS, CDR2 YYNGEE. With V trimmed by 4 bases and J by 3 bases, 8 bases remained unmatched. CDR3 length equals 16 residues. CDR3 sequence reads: CASSLGGLANYNEQFF. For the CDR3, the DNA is TGTGCCAGCAGCCTAGGTGGACTAGCGAACTACAATGAGCAGTTCTTC.

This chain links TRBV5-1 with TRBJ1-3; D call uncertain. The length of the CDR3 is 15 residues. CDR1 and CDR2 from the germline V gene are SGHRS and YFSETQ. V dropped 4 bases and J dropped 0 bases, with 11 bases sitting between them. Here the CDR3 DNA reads TGCGCCAGCAGCCAGGACGGACTCTCTGGAAACACCATATATTTT. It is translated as CASSQDGLSGNTIYF.

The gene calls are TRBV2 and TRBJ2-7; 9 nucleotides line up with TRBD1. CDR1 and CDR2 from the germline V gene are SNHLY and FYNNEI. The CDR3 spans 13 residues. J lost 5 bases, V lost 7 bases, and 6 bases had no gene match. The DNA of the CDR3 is TGTGCCAGCACCACAGGGGGCTTCAACGAGCAGTACTTC. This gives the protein CASTTGGFNEQYF.

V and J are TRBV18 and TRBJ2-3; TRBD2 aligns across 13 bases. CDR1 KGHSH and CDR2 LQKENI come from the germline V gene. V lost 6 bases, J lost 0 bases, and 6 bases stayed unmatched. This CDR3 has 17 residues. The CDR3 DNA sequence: TGTGCCAGCTCCCTCACTAGCGGGAGGGCGAGCACAGATACGCAGTATTTT. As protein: CASSLTSGRASTDTQYF. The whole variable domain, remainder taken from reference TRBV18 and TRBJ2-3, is NAGVMQNPRHLVRRRGQEARLRCSPMKGHSHVYWYRQLPEEGLKFMVYLQKENIIDESGMPKERFSAEFPKEGPSILRIQQVVRGDSAAYFCASSLTSGRASTDTQYFGPGTRLTVL.

This CDR3 reads CASSVQGPYYEQYF. The CDR3 DNA reads TGTGCCAGCAGCGTCCAGGGTCCTTATTACGAGCAGTACTTC. V gene TRBV7-2 combines with J gene TRBJ2-7; maybe TRBD1 (5 bases). The CDR3 totals 14 residues. Germline CDR1 SGHTA, CDR2 FQGNSA. V was shortened by 5 bases and J by 4 bases, with 15 bases between the two germline ends.

CDR3 in DNA: TGTGCCAGCAGCTTACGCGGGGATTTTAACACCGGGGAGCTGTTTTTT. Its protein product is CASSLRGDFNTGELFF. The chain combines TRBV7-2 with TRBJ2-2; a possible D gene is TRBD2 (6 bases). The CDR3 runs to 16 residues. Germline V CDR1 and CDR2: SGHTA, FQGNSA. Deletions cut 2 bases from V and 2 bases from J, with 12 bases between. Filled out from reference TRBV7-2 and TRBJ2-2, the complete variable domain reads GAGVSQSPSNKVTEKGKDVELRCDPISGHTALYWYRQSLGQGLEFLIYFQGNSAPDKSGLPSDRFSAERTGGSVSTLTIQRTQQEDSAVYLCASSLRGDFNTGELFFGEGSRLTVL.

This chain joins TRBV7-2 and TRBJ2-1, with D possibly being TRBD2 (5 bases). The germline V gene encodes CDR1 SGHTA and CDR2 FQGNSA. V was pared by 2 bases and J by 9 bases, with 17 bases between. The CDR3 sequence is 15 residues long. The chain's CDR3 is CASSLTPSRTSEQFF. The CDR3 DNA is TGTGCCAGCAGCTTAACCCCAAGCAGGACTTCTGAGCAGTTCTTC.

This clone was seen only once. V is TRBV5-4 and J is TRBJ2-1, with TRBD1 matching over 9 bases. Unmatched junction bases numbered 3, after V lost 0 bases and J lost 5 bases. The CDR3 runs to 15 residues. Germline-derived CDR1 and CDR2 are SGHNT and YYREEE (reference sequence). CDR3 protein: CASSLGQGVHNEQFF. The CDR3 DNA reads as TGTGCCAGCAGCTTGGGACAGGGGGTACACAATGAGCAGTTCTTC.

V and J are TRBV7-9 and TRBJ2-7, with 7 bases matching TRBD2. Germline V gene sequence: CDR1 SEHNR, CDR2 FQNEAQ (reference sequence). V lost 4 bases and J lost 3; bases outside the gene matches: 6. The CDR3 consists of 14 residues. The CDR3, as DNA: TGTGCCAGCAGCTCGTACGGGGGGAACTACGAGCAGTACTTC. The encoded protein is CASSSYGGNYEQYF.

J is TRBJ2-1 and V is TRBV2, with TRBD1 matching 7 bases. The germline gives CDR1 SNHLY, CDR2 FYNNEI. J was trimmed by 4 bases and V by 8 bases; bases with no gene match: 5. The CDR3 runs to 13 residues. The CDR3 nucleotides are TGTGCCAGCGGGGGACAGCTATACAATGAGCAGTTCTTC. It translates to CASGGQLYNEQFF.

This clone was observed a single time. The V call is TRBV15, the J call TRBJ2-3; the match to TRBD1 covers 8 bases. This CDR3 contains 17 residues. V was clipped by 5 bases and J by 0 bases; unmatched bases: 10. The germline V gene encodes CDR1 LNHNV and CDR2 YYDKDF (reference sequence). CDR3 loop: CATSPTRTGYSTDTQYF. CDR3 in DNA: TGTGCCACCAGCCCCACAAGGACAGGGTACAGCACAGATACGCAGTATTTT. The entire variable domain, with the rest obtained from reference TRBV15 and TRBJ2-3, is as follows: DAMVIQNPRYQVTQFGKPVTLSCSQTLNHNVMYWYQQKSSQAPKLLFHYYDKDFNNEADTPDNFQSRRPNTSFCFLDIRSPGLGDTAMYLCATSPTRTGYSTDTQYFGPGTRLTVL.

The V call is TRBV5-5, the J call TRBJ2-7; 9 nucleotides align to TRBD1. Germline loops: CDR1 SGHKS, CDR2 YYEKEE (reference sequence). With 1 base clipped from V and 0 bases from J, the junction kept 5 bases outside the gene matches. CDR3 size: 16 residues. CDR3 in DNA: TGTGCCAGCAGCTTGTATGCGGGACAGGGCTCCTACGAGCAGTACTTC. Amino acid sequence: CASSLYAGQGSYEQYF.

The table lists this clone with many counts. Here the CDR3 reads CASSLEDTYEQYF. The CDR3 nucleotides are TGTGCCAGCAGCTTAGAGGACACCTACGAGCAGTACTTC. The V call is TRBV7-9, the J call TRBJ2-7, with D perhaps TRBD1 (5 bases). Trimming shortened V by 1 base and J by 2 bases, and 6 bases separated the two germline ends. This CDR3 has 13 residues. Looked up from germline, CDR1 is SEHNR and CDR2 is FQNEAQ (reference sequence).

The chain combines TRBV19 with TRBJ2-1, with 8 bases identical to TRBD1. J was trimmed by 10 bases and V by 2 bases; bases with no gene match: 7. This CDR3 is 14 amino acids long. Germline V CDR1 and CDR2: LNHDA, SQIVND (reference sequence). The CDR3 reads CASSIRQGKGEQFF. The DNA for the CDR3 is TGTGCCAGTAGTATAAGACAGGGGAAAGGCGAGCAGTTCTTC.

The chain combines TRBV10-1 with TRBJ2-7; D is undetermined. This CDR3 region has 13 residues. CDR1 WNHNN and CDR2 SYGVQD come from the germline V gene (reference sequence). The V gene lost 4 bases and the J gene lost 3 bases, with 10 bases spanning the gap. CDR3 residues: CASSVGVNYEQYF. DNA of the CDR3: TGCGCCAGCAGTGTCGGTGTTAACTACGAGCAGTACTTC.

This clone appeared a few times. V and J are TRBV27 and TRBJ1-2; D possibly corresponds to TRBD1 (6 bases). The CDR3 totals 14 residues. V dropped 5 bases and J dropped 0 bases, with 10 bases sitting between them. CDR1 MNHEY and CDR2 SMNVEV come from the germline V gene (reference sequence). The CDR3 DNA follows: TGTGCCAGCAGTATGGACAGAGCTAACTATGGCTACACCTTC. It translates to CASSMDRANYGYTF.

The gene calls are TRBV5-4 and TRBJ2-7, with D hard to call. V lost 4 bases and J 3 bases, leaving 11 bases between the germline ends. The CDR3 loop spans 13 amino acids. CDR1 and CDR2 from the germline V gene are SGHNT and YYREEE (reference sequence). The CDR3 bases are TGTGCCAGCAGCGCTGTGGGCATCTACGAGCAGTACTTC. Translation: CASSAVGIYEQYF.

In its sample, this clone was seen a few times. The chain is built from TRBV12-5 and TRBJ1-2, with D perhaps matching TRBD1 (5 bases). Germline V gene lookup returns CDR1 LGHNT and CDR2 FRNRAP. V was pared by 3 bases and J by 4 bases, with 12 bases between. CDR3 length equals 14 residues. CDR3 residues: CASGFARQIYGYTF. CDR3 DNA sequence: TGTGCTAGTGGTTTCGCAAGACAGATCTATGGCTACACCTTC.

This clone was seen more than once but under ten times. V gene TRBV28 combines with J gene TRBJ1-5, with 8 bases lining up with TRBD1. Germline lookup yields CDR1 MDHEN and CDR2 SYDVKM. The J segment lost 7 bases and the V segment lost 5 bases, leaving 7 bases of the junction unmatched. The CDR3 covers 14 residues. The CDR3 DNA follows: TGTGCCAGCAGTGCCGGACAGGGATCCCAGCCCCAGCATTTT. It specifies CASSAGQGSQPQHF.

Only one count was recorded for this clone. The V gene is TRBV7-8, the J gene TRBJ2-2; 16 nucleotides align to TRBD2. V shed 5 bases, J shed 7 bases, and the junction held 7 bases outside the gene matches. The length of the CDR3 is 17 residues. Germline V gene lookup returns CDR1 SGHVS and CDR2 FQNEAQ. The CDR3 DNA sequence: TGTGCCAGCAGCGCGGGACTAGCGGGAGGGATGTACGGGGAGCTGTTTTTT. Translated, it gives CASSAGLAGGMYGELFF.

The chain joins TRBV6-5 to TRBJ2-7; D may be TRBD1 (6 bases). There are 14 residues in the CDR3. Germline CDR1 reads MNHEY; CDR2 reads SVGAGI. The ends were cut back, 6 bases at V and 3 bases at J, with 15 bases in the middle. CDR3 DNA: TGTGCCAGCAGCTCGTTGACAGGTGACTACGAGCAGTACTTC. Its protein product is CASSSLTGDYEQYF.

The DNA of the CDR3 is TGTGCCAGCAGCCCAACAGGACCTCGCGAGCAGTACTTC. It translates to CASSPTGPREQYF. The chain couples TRBV6-6 to TRBJ2-7, with D tentatively TRBD1 (5 bases). Germline V gene lookup returns CDR1 MNHNY and CDR2 SVGAGI (reference sequence). The CDR3 is 13 amino acids. V was clipped by 6 bases and J by 6 bases, with 15 bases between them.